The rows below give T cell receptor beta chains drawn from one sample of a study of regulatory T cells in long-lasting Graves disease. TCRdb redid the calling of the multiplex PCR reads with MiXCR, one entry per CDR3 protein. Among under 300,000 distinct CDR3 sequences listed, 20% were seen once. Sequenced here: peripheral blood mononuclear cells (PBMCs), sampled at new diagnosis, from a patient treated with antithyroid drugs. The receptors were gathered from a female donor with Graves disease. Each CDR3 is given with its conserved first and last residue. D genes are given only for firm matches. Only some rows state a clone size, as once, few, many or a class for expanded clones.

TRBV20-1,TRBJ2-7,many,-,TGCAGTGCTAGCCCCAGGGTTAGAAGGGCCTACGAGCAGTACTTC,CSASPRVRRAYEQYF
TRBV5-1,TRBJ2-7,many,TRBD2,TGTGCCAGCAGCTCTGGACTAGCGGGAGTCTACGAGCAGTACTTC,CASSSGLAGVYEQYF
TRBV15,TRBJ2-1,many,-,TGTGCCACCAGCGGTTACTACAATGAGCAGTTCTTC,CATSGYYNEQFF
TRBV12-3/TRBV12-4,TRBJ2-1,many,TRBD1,TGTGCCAGCAGAATAGGGACAGGGGGGTACAATGAGCAGTTCTTC,CASRIGTGGYNEQFF
TRBV28,TRBJ1-5,many,TRBD1,TGTGCCAGCAGTTTATTGGGACAGGGAGGGAGCAATCAGCCCCAGCATTTT,CASSLLGQGGSNQPQHF
TRBV6-1,TRBJ2-1,many,TRBD2,TGTGCCAGCAATGCGGGGGGCCGCAATGAGCAGTTCTTC,CASNAGGRNEQFF
TRBV7-2,TRBJ1-5,many,-,TGTGCCAGCAGCCTTATGGGACAGCCCCAGCATTTT,CASSLMGQPQHF
TRBV3-1,TRBJ2-6,few,-,TGTGCCAGCAGCCAAGATCAGGTTGGCAATGGTCTCGTCCTGACTTTC,CASSQDQVGNGLVLTF
TRBV5-1,TRBJ1-4,many,-,TGCGCCAGCAGCCGAGACACGGGAGAAAAACTGTTTTTT,CASSRDTGEKLFF
TRBV20-1,TRBJ1-2,-,-,TGCAGTGTTACCAGGGTTTACTATGGCTACACCTTC,CSVTRVYYGYTF
TRBV9,TRBJ2-7,-,-,TGTGCCAGCAGCGTAGCTGTGGCAGCAGGGGAGCAGTACTTC,CASSVAVAAGEQYF
TRBV29-1,TRBJ2-3,-,-,TGCAGCGTTGAAGAATCGGTTACGGGCCAGGGGTATTTT,CSVEESVTGQGYF
TRBV24-1,TRBJ2-3,many,-,TGTGCCACCAGTGAAGCGGCCGGCACAGATACGCAGTATTTT,CATSEAAGTDTQYF